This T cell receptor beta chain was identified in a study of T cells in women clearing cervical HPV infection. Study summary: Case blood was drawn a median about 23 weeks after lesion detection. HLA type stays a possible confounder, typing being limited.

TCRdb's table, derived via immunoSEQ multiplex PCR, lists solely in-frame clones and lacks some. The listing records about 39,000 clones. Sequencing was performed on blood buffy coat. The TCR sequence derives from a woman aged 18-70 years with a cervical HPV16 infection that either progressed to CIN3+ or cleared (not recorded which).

CDR3 region: CAWTRAGFEGEKLFF. The sequenced part of the CDR3 DNA is TGTGCCTGGACTCGAGCGGGTTTCGAGGGGGAAAAA. The chain has TRBV30 and TRBJ1-4; D is perhaps TRBD1 (5 bases). The read ends 3 residues before the CDR3 terminus; that terminus is restored from the germline J gene. CDR1 is GTSNPN and CDR2 is SVGIG in the germline V gene (reference sequence). The V end lost 4 bases, the J end lost 8 bases, and 20 bases lay between the germline ends. The CDR3 has 15 amino acids.